This T cell receptor (beta chain) stems from a study of T cells in Graves' hyperthyroidism and ophthalmopathy. Study background: Peripheral blood was acquired at first diagnosis, ahead of any therapy whatsoever.

The TCR beta CDR3 regions underwent amplification using RNA transcripts as the source. The TCR CDR3 first-round RT-PCR relied on the HTBI primer set. TCRdb independently ran MiXCR on the multiplex PCR reads; one entry per CDR3 protein. The data contain some 600,000 distinct CDR3 sequences, roughly 13% of them singletons. The length of the CDR3 is 14 residues. Germline V gives CDR1 MNHNS, CDR2 SASEGT. Trimming took 6 bases from V and 5 from J, leaving 16 bases between them. Diagnoses rested on clinical symptoms, serum thyroxine and TRAb, thyroid ultrasound and orbital computed tomography. Many counts were recorded for this clonotype. What it recognizes is unknown. Findings of the study overall: Expanded thyroid clonotypes (above 0.001) were mostly also found in blood. Stable hyperthyroidism was told apart from ophthalmopathy by a model built on 13 V-J features.

This TCR was recovered from a woman aged 25 to 39 with Graves' hyperthyroidism that later progressed to Graves' ophthalmopathy. The chain couples TRBV6-1 to TRBJ2-5, with D possibly being TRBD2 (6 bases). Sequencing used blood. CDR3: CASRGLWLGETQYF. CDR3 bases: TGTGCCAGCAGGGGACTCTGGCTAGGGGAGACCCAGTACTTC.